What follows is one TCR beta chain and its context. Its antigen is unknown. The TCR beta library used iRepertoire HTBI primers with Arm-PCR amplification of CDR3. Each CDR3 protein gets one entry after TCRdb re-called the multiplex PCR reads with MiXCR. The table lists hundreds of thousands of distinct CDR3 sequences, 15% to 20% of them singletons. The source of the sample is a study of regulatory T cells in long-lasting Graves disease. Study-wide points: Segments TRBV28, TRBJ1-2 and TRBJ2-5 showed preferential usage in persistent disease.

Sample time point: newly diagnosed GD, antithyroid drugs for less than 3 months. Researchers made the TCR library from RNA that was extracted from PBMCs. Trimming stripped 7 bases from V and 5 bases from J, with 22 bases between. The germline gives CDR1 MDHEN, CDR2 SYDVKM. The CDR3 runs to 16 residues. These data were likewise used in another study, on T cells in Graves' hyperthyroidism and ophthalmopathy. As that study records: The HTBI primer set was used in a first-round RT-PCR of the TCR CDR3.

Sequencing used peripheral blood mononuclear cells (PBMCs), obtained at new diagnosis, from a patient treated with antithyroid drugs. This TCR was sampled from a woman in her 30s with Graves disease. This sequence joins TRBV28 and TRBJ2-3, with a weak D call TRBD2 (7 bases). CDR3 in amino acids: CASTLLGGQKVDTQYF. CDR3 nucleotide sequence: TGTGCCAGCACCCTACTGGGGGGGCAGAAAGTAGATACGCAGTATTTT.